The present T cell receptor (beta chain) was sequenced within a study of T cell clonality in common variable immunodeficiency. General study points: CVID subjects had higher TCRbeta clonality than healthy controls, most marked in about a third. Fewer TCRbeta clones were shared among CVID subjects than controls.

The table lists this clone with many counts. Its antigen is currently unknown. From the germline J gene comes the end of the CDR3, since the read stops 3 residues before it. Some clones are missing from TCRdb's copy, which holds only in-frame ones; the method was immunoSEQ multiplex PCR. The repertoire shows tens of thousands of clones, none seen only once; the top ten take 2.5% to 3%. The germline V and J ends were trimmed by 4 bases and 6 bases, with 16 bases remaining between them. The CDR3 spans 14 residues. Looked up from germline, CDR1 is SGHNT and CDR2 is YYREEE (reference sequence). The sequenced sample consisted of peripheral blood mononuclear cells. The source is a person aged 18-69 years in good health. The rearrangement joins TRBV5-4 to TRBJ1-2; D unresolved. The DNA read from the CDR3 is TGTGCCAGCAGCCTGGGCGGGGATTGGAATGGC. Encoded protein: CASSLGGDWNG. The complete CDR3 protein is CASSLGGDWNGYTF.